This T cell receptor (beta chain) was sequenced during a study of CD8 T cells in Susac syndrome. The CDR3 totals 17 residues. V was clipped by 4 bases and J by 4 bases, with 22 bases between them. Looked up from germline, CDR1 is LGHNA and CDR2 is YSLEER. Random hexamers served to reverse transcribe roughly 0.5 to 1 ug RNA. TCRdb used MiXCR to reprocess the immunoSEQ multiplex PCR reads, holding one entry per CDR3 protein. The sample lists some 300,000 distinct CDR3 sequences; roughly 90% were seen once. The chain joins TRBV4-3 to TRBJ1-1; the D gene is possibly TRBD1 (6 bases). This receptor was taken from a human donor with multiple sclerosis. Sequencing was carried out using CD8+ T cells from PBMCs. The CDR3 coding sequence is TGCGCCAGCAGCCCCGACGGTGAGGGGGTTCTTGGCACTGAAGCTTTCTTT. It specifies CASSPDGEGVLGTEAFF.